The source of this TCR beta chain is a study of T cells in tumors after PD-1 blockade. Study information: Daily vismodegib 150 mg continued in a subset of anti-PD-1-treated patients.

General study findings and limits: Blood contained roughly 43% of the tumor's TCR clonotypes.

Germline values: CDR1 SGHNT, CDR2 YENEEA. The CDR3 length is 14 residues. The V end was cut by 3 bases, the J end by 5 bases, with 10 bases between. Using immunoSEQ multiplex PCR, the repertoire was profiled, and TCRdb retains in-frame clones only, with some absent. The repertoire holds about 21,000 clones, roughly 80% seen once, with 25% in the top ten. Points on this clone: Its matching antigen is unknown.

The sample in question was PBMCs, obtained after anti-PD-1 therapy. The receptor's source is a human donor with advanced basal cell or squamous cell carcinoma (not recorded which). V gene TRBV11-3 combines with J gene TRBJ2-2; D is unresolved. The CDR3 DNA sequence: TGTGCCAGCAGCTTTCTCCTTCAGACCGGGGAGCTGTTTTTT. Translation gives CASSFLLQTGELFF.